This T cell receptor beta chain was profiled in a study of blood T cell repertoires in COVID-19. Method: immunoSEQ multiplex PCR; TCRdb's copy keeps in-frame clones and lacks some. The profile shows approximately 200,000 clones, around nine tenths of them singletons. V was trimmed by 3 bases and J by 0 bases, leaving 14 bases between them. Germline lookup yields CDR1 MNHEY and CDR2 SVGEGT. The CDR3 runs to 16 residues. This receptor was identified in a man in his thirties or forties in a cohort exposed to, infected with or recovered from COVID-19 (not recorded which). The V call is TRBV6-2 or TRBV6-3, the J call TRBJ1-1; D might be TRBD1 (5 bases). The sequenced sample consisted of PBMCs or T cells enriched from blood (not recorded which). Here the CDR3 DNA reads TGTGCCAGCAGTTATTCCCCAACAGGCATGAACACTGAAGCTTTCTTT. It codes for CASSYSPTGMNTEAFF.